This TCR beta chain was observed in a study of early T cells in non-severe SARS-CoV-2 infection. The wider study: Alpha and beta chains were unpaired, from unsorted whole-blood bulk RNA. Whole-study findings and limits: Comparison of clonotypes with VDJdb favored anti-spike CD8 responses while missing private and CD4 specificities.

Details on this clonotype: Its antigen is unknown.

Unique molecular identifiers were attached to individual cDNA molecules. TCRdb reprocessed the 5' RACE reads with MiXCR, giving one entry per CDR3 protein. The data show about 110,000 distinct CDR3 sequences, 11% seen once. The germline V gene has CDR1 MNHEY and CDR2 SMNVEV (reference sequence). J gave up 0 bases and V 5 bases, and 4 bases lay outside the gene matches. The CDR3 covers 15 residues. The TCR was taken from an adult who was a healthcare worker with PCR-confirmed SARS-CoV-2 infection or an uninfected control (not recorded which). The sample was whole blood. This chain connects TRBV27 to TRBJ2-7, with 10 bases fitting TRBD2. DNA of the CDR3: TGTGCCAGCAGTCAAACTAGCGGGAACTCCTACGAGCAGTACTTC. Its translation is CASSQTSGNSYEQYF.